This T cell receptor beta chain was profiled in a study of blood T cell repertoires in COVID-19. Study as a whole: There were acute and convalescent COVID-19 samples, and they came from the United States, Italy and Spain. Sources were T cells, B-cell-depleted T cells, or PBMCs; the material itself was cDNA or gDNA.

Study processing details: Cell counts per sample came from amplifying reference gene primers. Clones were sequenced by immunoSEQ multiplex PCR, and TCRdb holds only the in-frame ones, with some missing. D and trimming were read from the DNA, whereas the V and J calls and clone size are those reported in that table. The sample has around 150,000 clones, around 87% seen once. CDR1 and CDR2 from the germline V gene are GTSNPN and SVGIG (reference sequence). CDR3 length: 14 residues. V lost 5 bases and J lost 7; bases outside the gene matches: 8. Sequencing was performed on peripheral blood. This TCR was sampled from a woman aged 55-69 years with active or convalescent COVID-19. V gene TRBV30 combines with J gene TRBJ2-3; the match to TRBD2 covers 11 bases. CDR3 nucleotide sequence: TGTGCCTGGGCAACTAGCGGGGGCTCACATACGCAGTATTTT. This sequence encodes CAWATSGGSHTQYF.